This T cell receptor beta chain stems from a study of T cells in Graves' hyperthyroidism and ophthalmopathy (dated by TCRdb to about 2019). About the full investigation: A discovery cohort of about a hundred patients, roughly 45 with Graves' ophthalmopathy and over 55 with stable Graves' hyperthyroidism, was used to find distinguishing TCR V-J signatures. Whether ophthalmopathy could be predicted prospectively was tested in an independent validation cohort made up of some 20 hyperthyroidism patients plus 17 patients who later progressed to ophthalmopathy. The roughly 91 discovery patients were randomly divided into training and test sets at a 7:3 ratio. Thyroid tissue and blood T-cell repertoires from over 5 Graves' hyperthyroidism patients were also compared in the study. After sampling, hyperthyroidism patients received methimazole starting at 30 mg daily, and ophthalmopathy patients received high-dose intravenous methylprednisolone. According to the paper, TCR Vbeta CDR3 sequencing was carried out on approximately 140 peripheral blood samples, which came from approximately 41 ophthalmopathy, 80 or so hyperthyroidism and some 17 progressor patients.

About this clonotype itself: Its antigen has not been determined. No base-level quality is on record; no much larger clone is a single base apart.

The CDR3 contains 14 residues, cysteine and phenylalanine counted. The read is trimmed to its CDR3 DNA, 42 bases read in frame from base 1. V is clipped by 6 bases and J by 8 bases, and the sequence between their germline boundaries is 22 bases long. CDR1 and CDR2, per the germline V gene, are SQVTM and ANQGSEA. General findings and caveats noted by the study authors: Most expanded thyroid clonotypes (frequency above 0.001) were also detected in blood, a finding suggesting that blood repertoires may reflect thyroid immune responses. In cross-validation, a model built on a 13 V-J signature told ophthalmopathy apart from stable hyperthyroidism with less than 90% sensitivity and about 81% specificity, and in testing the same model reached 80%/75%. During validation, the model predicted progression to ophthalmopathy a median of roughly six months ahead of onset, with almost 71% sensitivity and 72.22% specificity. No statistical method was used to fix the sample size in advance, and group allocation was not hidden from the investigators.

Stable Graves' hyperthyroidism was defined as the absence of progression to ophthalmopathy over 18 months of follow-up. Hyperthyroidism patients were newly diagnosed, with disease duration under 2 months, and aged 18 to 65 years. Exclusion was applied to patients with uncontrolled infections, other autoimmune diseases, pregnancy or lactation. Diagnoses were established on the basis of clinical symptoms, serum thyroxine and TRAb, thyroid ultrasound, and orbital computed tomography. Total RNA was extracted using Trizol reagent, and RNA quality was assessed on an Agilent 2100 Bioanalyzer. TCR beta CDR3 regions were amplified from RNA transcripts. The first round of RT-PCR for the TCR CDR3 was performed with the HTBI primer set and the Qiagen OneStep RT-PCR kit. Libraries were constructed in a second round of multiplex PCR, after which size selection and purification were carried out. Paired-end sequencing of the libraries was performed with 100 bp reads on an Illumina HiSeq2000. The authors processed their data as follows. SOAPnuke was used to process the raw data, removing reads that contained adapters or uncalled bases, had a mean Phred below 15, or lacked an exact match to the constant primer or identifier. High-quality paired reads were merged with COPE v1.2.5, and unique nucleotide sequences were defined as clonotypes. MiTCR v1.1 was used to align the clonotypes against IMGT TRBV, TRBD and TRBJ reference segments. The analysis included only V-J combinations with a frequency above 0.0001, which together covered 99% to 99.2% of the repertoires. A TCS score was defined as the ratio of F50 (clonal expansion) to E x V (chaos), with BLOSUM62-based TCRdist applied between CDR3 peptides within each V-J. Welch's t-statistics and random forest reduced fewer than 550 V-J features to 10 to 15, which were used in a naive Bayes classifier (R e1071). The Morisita-Horn index was used to measure how similar the thyroid and blood repertoires were. The raw public data were reprocessed by TCRdb itself: fastp quality trimming at Q25, MiXCR clonotype calling, in-frame beta chains only. Rows merge per CDR3 protein into single entries with the most common DNA and genes. The V and J calls and clone size come from TCRdb's table, not from the authors' own analysis. The sample table shows about 540,000 distinct CDR3 sequences, and 35% to 55% are seen once. The ten top clones hold about 8.3% of the sample.

This sequence was found in a woman between 18 and 29 years old with Graves' hyperthyroidism. What was sequenced was peripheral blood or thyroid tissue (not recorded which). The V gene is TRBV29-1 and the J gene is TRBJ1-2; a tentative D match to TRBD1 spans 6 bases. For the CDR3, the sequence is CSVDSATNAIGYTF. The nucleotide sequence is given as TGCAGCGTGGACAGTGCAACTAATGCTATCGGCTACACCTTC.